The 8 T cell receptor beta chains in this list originate from one sample, sequenced in a study of Graves' ophthalmopathy and Graves' hyperthyroidism. RNA transcripts were the source from which TCR beta CDR3 regions were amplified. HTBI primers were employed in first-round RT-PCR, then a second-round multiplex PCR followed. MiXCR, applied by TCRdb to the multiplex PCR reads, yields one record per CDR3 protein. The sample carries 500,000 to 800,000 distinct CDR3 sequences, under 50% recorded once. Sequencing was done on a sample of peripheral blood. These receptors all stem from an adult man with Graves' ophthalmopathy.

This clonotype was found many times. The chain couples TRBV19 to TRBJ1-1; TRBD1 aligns across 10 bases. CDR3 length: 14 residues. Trimming cost V 5 bases and J 7 bases; bases outside gene matches: 7. CDR1 is LNHDA, CDR2 SQIVND, per germline (reference sequence). The CDR3 region is CASSDPGQGIEAFF. CDR3 nucleotides: TGTGCCAGTAGTGATCCGGGACAGGGGATTGAAGCTTTCTTT.

Regarding this clonotype: At one end, the junction sequence differs from germline, possibly due to a read error. CDR3 nucleotide sequence: TGTGCCAGCAGCTTGAGGGACAGAAATTCATCCCTCCACTTT. This sequence encodes CASSLRDRNSSLHF. The chain has TRBV5-6 and TRBJ1-6; 7 positions agree with TRBD1. This CDR3 region has 14 residues. Germline CDR1 SGHDT, CDR2 YYEEEE.

The V call is TRBV12-3 or TRBV12-4, the J call TRBJ2-7; D assignment may be TRBD1 or TRBD2 (6 bases each). Trimming shortened V by 6 bases and J by 5 bases, and 14 bases separated the two germline ends. The CDR3 sequence is 13 residues long. The CDR3 loop is CASSLGGSHEQYF. CDR3 DNA: TGTGCCAGCAGCTTGGGGGGCTCACACGAGCAGTACTTC.

The J gene is TRBJ1-5, the V gene TRBV15, with a weak D call TRBD1 (5 bases). The CDR3 consists of 18 residues. The ends were cut back, 0 bases at V and 0 bases at J, with 15 bases in the middle. From germline, CDR1 is LNHNV and CDR2 YYDKDF (reference sequence). The CDR3 is CATSRDRDGPHSNQPQHF. The CDR3 DNA sequence: TGTGCCACCAGCAGAGATCGGGACGGTCCCCATAGCAATCAGCCCCAGCATTTT.

J is TRBJ1-2 and V is TRBV14; TRBD1 aligns across 8 bases. Germline V gene sequence: CDR1 SGHDN, CDR2 FVKESK. The length of the CDR3 is 16 residues. V was clipped by 1 base and J by 4 bases; unmatched bases: 8. The CDR3 DNA is TGTGCCAGCAGCCAAGGGACAGGGACAGCCACCTATGGCTACACCTTC. Translation: CASSQGTGTATYGYTF.

This clonotype was detected only a few times. The chain combines TRBV4-2 with TRBJ1-1; D is possibly TRBD1 (5 bases). Trimming cost V 1 base and J 0 bases, with 21 bases left between them. Germline V gene data show CDR1 as LGHNA and CDR2 as YNFKEQ. The CDR3 length is 19 residues. CDR3 amino acids: CASSQGRPGQGAMNTEAFF. CDR3 DNA: TGTGCCAGCAGCCAAGGTCGACCGGGGCAGGGAGCTATGAACACTGAAGCTTTCTTT.

This clonotype showed up many times. V usage is TRBV2 and J usage is TRBJ2-5; TRBD2 matches 13 bases. CDR1 and CDR2 from the germline V gene are SNHLY and FYNNEI. V was clipped by 8 bases and J by 5 bases; unmatched bases: 8. This CDR3 is 15 amino acids long. Here the CDR3 DNA reads TGTGCCAGCTCCGGGACTAGCGGGGTCGTGGAGACCCAGTACTTC. Amino acids: CASSGTSGVVETQYF.

This clonotype was counted ten times or more. The chain joins TRBV10-3 to TRBJ1-6, with a tentative D call TRBD1 (5 bases). CDR1 ENHRY and CDR2 SYGVKD come from the germline V gene. Between the trimmed V and J ends, which lost 5 bases and 7 bases, there was a span of 12 bases. This CDR3 has 14 amino acids. CDR3 nucleotide sequence: TGTGCCATCAGTAATCAGGGTACGAATTCACCCCTCCACTTT. Amino acids: CAISNQGTNSPLHF.